Listed below are T cell receptor beta chains from one sample, sequenced in a study of OX40 agonist ivuxolimab in advanced cancers. Profiled with immunoSEQ multiplex PCR; TCRdb holds only in-frame clones, not every one. The table shows 80,000 to 90,000 clones, with around four fifths occurring only once. The material was CD4+ or CD8+ T cells sorted from blood, obtained in a trial of the OX40 agonist ivuxolimab. These receptors all come from an adult with an advanced solid tumor such as melanoma, head and neck, liver or kidney cancer. Each CDR3 is given with its conserved first and last residue. The D gene is left open where the match is weak. Clone size is shown for a subset of rows, as once, few, many or a class of expanded clone.

size: few; D: TRBD1; J: TRBJ1-2; V: TRBV28; length: 15; CDR3: CASSPPWTGPDGYTF; DNA: TGTGCCAGCAGCCCCCCCTGGACAGGCCCCGATGGCTACACCTTC
size: NA; D: TRBD1; J: TRBJ1-1; V: TRBV5-1; length: 15; CDR3: CASSSGQGGHTEAFF; DNA: TGCGCCAGCAGCTCAGGACAGGGCGGACACACTGAAGCTTTCTTT
size: NA; D: TRBD2; J: TRBJ2-5; V: TRBV28; length: 15; CDR3: CASRTSGGEEETQYF; DNA: TGTGCCAGCAGAACTAGCGGGGGGGAAGAAGAGACCCAGTACTTC
size: NA; D: NA; J: TRBJ1-1; V: TRBV4-2; length: 15; CDR3: CASSQDPDLNTEAFF; DNA: TGTGCCAGCAGCCAAGATCCGGACTTGAACACTGAAGCTTTCTTT
size: NA; D: TRBD1; J: TRBJ1-1; V: TRBV7-9; length: 14; CDR3: CASSLQGPNTEAFF; DNA: TGTGCCAGCAGTTTACAGGGGCCGAACACTGAAGCTTTCTTT
size: NA; D: NA; J: TRBJ1-5; V: TRBV6-1; length: 15; CDR3: CASSEERQIDQPQHF; DNA: TGTGCCAGCAGTGAAGAGCGACAGATAGATCAGCCCCAGCATTTT
size: NA; D: NA; J: TRBJ2-3; V: TRBV6-5; length: 15; CDR3: CASSYSGRITDTQYF; DNA: TGTGCCAGCAGTTACTCTGGCAGAATCACAGATACGCAGTATTTT
size: NA; D: NA; J: TRBJ2-2; V: TRBV4-2; length: 16; CDR3: CASSQATALGTGELFF; DNA: TGTGCCAGCAGCCAAGCGACGGCCTTGGGCACCGGGGAGCTGTTTTTT
size: NA; D: NA; J: TRBJ1-4; V: TRBV4-2; length: 16; CDR3: CASRGMGSVSDEKLFF; DNA: TGTGCCAGCAGGGGGATGGGGTCAGTAAGCGATGAAAAACTGTTTTTT
size: NA; D: NA; J: TRBJ2-3; V: TRBV7-6; length: 13; CDR3: CASSLGSTDTQYF; DNA: TGTGCCAGCAGCTTAGGTAGCACAGATACGCAGTATTTT
size: NA; D: TRBD1; J: TRBJ1-3; V: TRBV30; length: 15; CDR3: CAWSVNRGGGNTIYF; DNA: TGTGCCTGGAGTGTCAACAGGGGAGGTGGAAACACCATATATTTT
size: NA; D: TRBD1; J: TRBJ2-7; V: TRBV4-3; length: 15; CDR3: CASSQDGQGTYEQYF; DNA: TGCGCCAGCAGCCAAGATGGACAGGGCACCTACGAGCAGTACTTC
size: NA; D: NA; J: TRBJ2-7; V: TRBV18; length: 12; CDR3: CASSPRAYEQYF; DNA: TGTGCCAGCTCACCACGAGCCTACGAGCAGTACTTC
size: NA; D: NA; J: TRBJ1-2; V: TRBV7-8; length: 12; CDR3: CASSLGRDGYTF; DNA: TGTGCCAGCAGCTTAGGCAGGGATGGCTACACCTTC
size: NA; D: NA; J: TRBJ2-6; V: TRBV7-9; length: 14; CDR3: CASRGDAGANVLTF; DNA: TGTGCCAGCAGGGGGGACGCTGGGGCCAACGTCCTGACTTTC
size: NA; D: NA; J: TRBJ2-2; V: TRBV18; length: 15; CDR3: CASSPPRANTGELFF; DNA: TGTGCCAGCTCACCACCCAGGGCTAACACCGGGGAGCTGTTTTTT
size: NA; D: NA; J: TRBJ1-5; V: TRBV7-9; length: 15; CDR3: CASSLDWDSNQPQHF; DNA: TGTGCCAGCAGCCTCGACTGGGACAGCAATCAGCCCCAGCATTTT
size: NA; D: NA; J: TRBJ1-6; V: TRBV2; length: 15; CDR3: CASTMMGTDRAVPHF; DNA: TGTGCCAGCACCATGATGGGAACCGACCGCGCGGTCCCCCACTTT
size: NA; D: TRBD1; J: TRBJ1-3; V: TRBV10-3; length: 15; CDR3: CAISQTGGSGNTIYF; DNA: TGTGCCATCAGCCAAACAGGGGGCTCTGGAAACACCATATATTTT
size: NA; D: NA; J: TRBJ1-6; V: TRBV30; length: 13; CDR3: CARGEGHNSPLHF; DNA: TGTGCCCGCGGGGAGGGCCATAATTCACCCCTCCACTTT
size: NA; D: NA; J: TRBJ2-7; V: TRBV5-5; length: 13; CDR3: CASSFGYSYEQYF; DNA: TGTGCCAGCAGCTTTGGGTACTCCTACGAGCAGTACTTC
size: NA; D: NA; J: TRBJ1-1; V: TRBV5-1; length: 14; CDR3: CASSSTGMNTEAFF; DNA: TGCGCCAGCAGCTCCACAGGGATGAACACTGAAGCTTTCTTT
size: NA; D: NA; J: TRBJ1-2; V: TRBV11-2; length: 12; CDR3: CASSFSGDGYTF; DNA: TGTGCCAGCAGCTTTTCTGGAGATGGCTACACCTTC
size: NA; D: NA; J: TRBJ2-2; V: TRBV11-2; length: 18; CDR3: CASSLDVEARWFTGELFF; DNA: TGTGCCAGCAGCTTAGATGTTGAGGCCAGGTGGTTCACCGGGGAGCTGTTTTTT
size: NA; D: NA; J: TRBJ1-1; V: TRBV19; length: 12; CDR3: CASRAGLTEAFF; DNA: TGTGCCAGTAGAGCGGGGTTGACTGAAGCTTTCTTT
size: NA; D: NA; J: TRBJ1-1; V: TRBV21-1; length: 15; CDR3: CASSKEGRQNTEAFF; DNA: TGTGCCAGCAGCAAAGAGGGACGGCAGAACACTGAAGCTTTCTTT
size: NA; D: NA; J: TRBJ1-1; V: TRBV10-3; length: 11; CDR3: CAIRAQGMAFF; DNA: TGTGCCATCAGGGCACAGGGAATGGCTTTCTTT
size: NA; D: NA; J: TRBJ1-2; V: TRBV5-4; length: 12; CDR3: CASSQPTGSYTF; DNA: TGTGCCAGCAGCCAACCGACAGGTTCCTACACCTTC
size: few; D: NA; J: TRBJ1-1; V: TRBV5-6; length: 12; CDR3: CASSLVGGEAFF; DNA: TGTGCCAGCAGCTTGGTCGGGGGAGAAGCTTTCTTT
size: NA; D: NA; J: TRBJ1-1; V: TRBV5-5; length: 15; CDR3: CASSLAHLARGEAFF; DNA: TGTGCCAGCAGCTTGGCCCACTTGGCTAGGGGTGAGGCTTTCTTT
size: NA; D: NA; J: TRBJ1-2; V: TRBV5-1; length: 13; CDR3: CASSYGYNYGYTF; DNA: TGCGCCAGCAGCTATGGGTATAACTATGGCTACACCTTC
size: once; D: NA; J: TRBJ1-2; V: TRBV7-3; length: 14; CDR3: CASSLDGSLGGYTF; DNA: TGTGCCAGCAGCTTAGATGGCAGCCTTGGTGGCTACACCTTC
size: NA; D: NA; J: TRBJ1-6; V: TRBV7-8; length: 15; CDR3: CASSLEQAPRSPLHF; DNA: TGTGCCAGCAGCTTAGAGCAGGCCCCTAGGTCACCCCTCCACTTT
size: NA; D: NA; J: TRBJ1-4; V: TRBV7-2; length: 16; CDR3: CASSLDSRGTNEKLFF; DNA: TGTGCCAGCAGCTTAGACTCTCGAGGGACTAATGAAAAACTGTTTTTT
size: NA; D: NA; J: TRBJ1-1; V: TRBV25-1; length: 14; CDR3: CASSAGASWTEAFF; DNA: TGTGCCAGCAGTGCCGGGGCGTCGTGGACTGAAGCTTTCTTT
size: NA; D: TRBD1; J: TRBJ1-2; V: TRBV7-9; length: 13; CDR3: CASSLGQGYGYTF; DNA: TGTGCCAGCAGCTTGGGACAGGGCTATGGCTACACCTTC
size: NA; D: NA; J: TRBJ2-6; V: TRBV5-1; length: 14; CDR3: CASIASSGANVLTF; DNA: TGCGCCAGCATTGCGTCTTCTGGGGCCAACGTCCTGACTTTC
size: NA; D: TRBD2; J: TRBJ2-3; V: TRBV13; length: 16; CDR3: CASSSTSGGAGDTQYF; DNA: TGTGCCAGCAGCTCGACTAGCGGGGGGGCCGGAGATACGCAGTATTTT
size: NA; D: NA; J: TRBJ1-1; V: TRBV7-3; length: 14; CDR3: CASSLTLGAPEAFF; DNA: TGTGCCAGCAGCTTAACACTGGGGGCCCCTGAAGCTTTCTTT
size: NA; D: TRBD1; J: TRBJ1-4; V: TRBV6-1; length: 14; CDR3: CATIQGATNEKLFF; DNA: TGTGCCACTATACAGGGGGCAACTAATGAAAAACTGTTTTTT
size: NA; D: NA; J: TRBJ2-1; V: TRBV5-1; length: 15; CDR3: CASSLFPGDGNEQFF; DNA: TGCGCCAGCAGCTTGTTCCCCGGGGACGGGAATGAGCAGTTCTTC
size: NA; D: NA; J: TRBJ1-5; V: TRBV10-3; length: 13; CDR3: CAISDTGNQPQHF; DNA: TGTGCCATCAGTGATACAGGGAATCAGCCCCAGCATTTT
size: few; D: NA; J: TRBJ2-1; V: TRBV7-9; length: 14; CDR3: CASSLAPLHNEQFF; DNA: TGTGCCAGCAGCTTAGCCCCCCTCCATAATGAGCAGTTCTTC
size: NA; D: TRBD1; J: TRBJ2-1; V: TRBV6-1; length: 18; CDR3: CASSEKPLLDRVRNEQFF; DNA: TGTGCCAGCAGTGAGAAGCCTCTCCTGGACAGGGTTAGAAATGAGCAGTTCTTC
size: once; D: NA; J: TRBJ1-2; V: TRBV30; length: 14; CDR3: CAWSVLRTGNGYTF; DNA: TGTGCCTGGAGTGTACTGCGAACAGGGAATGGCTACACCTTC
size: once; D: NA; J: TRBJ2-4; V: TRBV28; length: 15; CDR3: CASSFRGIAKNIQYF; DNA: TGTGCCAGCAGTTTCCGCGGTATAGCCAAAAACATTCAGTACTTC
size: NA; D: TRBD1; J: TRBJ2-1; V: TRBV7-2; length: 16; CDR3: CASSSNRDRPRNEQFF; DNA: TGTGCCAGCAGTTCCAACCGGGACAGGCCCAGGAATGAGCAGTTCTTC
size: once; D: NA; J: TRBJ2-7; V: TRBV9; length: 14; CDR3: CASSRGDGSYEQYF; DNA: TGTGCCAGCAGCCGAGGGGACGGAAGCTACGAGCAGTACTTC
size: once; D: NA; J: TRBJ1-1; V: TRBV28; length: 15; CDR3: CASSPTGDPDTEAFF; DNA: TGTGCCAGCAGCCCGACTGGGGACCCGGACACTGAAGCTTTCTTT
size: NA; D: TRBD1; J: TRBJ1-2; V: TRBV6-5; length: 12; CDR3: CASSGTARGYTF; DNA: TGTGCCAGCAGTGGGACAGCTAGGGGCTACACCTTC
size: NA; D: NA; J: TRBJ2-7; V: TRBV5-1; length: 14; CDR3: CASSLEGKNYEQYF; DNA: TGCGCCAGCAGCTTGGAGGGCAAGAACTACGAGCAGTACTTC
size: NA; D: TRBD1; J: TRBJ1-3; V: TRBV7-9; length: 15; CDR3: CASSARQGRIGTIYF; DNA: TGTGCCAGCAGCGCCCGACAGGGTCGGATCGGCACCATATATTTT
size: NA; D: NA; J: TRBJ2-6; V: TRBV6-1; length: 13; CDR3: CASSESGANVLTF; DNA: TGTGCCAGCAGTGAGTCTGGGGCCAACGTCCTGACTTTC
size: NA; D: TRBD1; J: TRBJ1-1; V: TRBV7-2; length: 16; CDR3: CASSWPPGQPNTEAFF; DNA: TGTGCCAGCAGCTGGCCCCCGGGACAGCCGAACACTGAAGCTTTCTTT
size: NA; D: NA; J: TRBJ1-2; V: TRBV28; length: 14; CDR3: CASTEPGTVYGYTF; DNA: TGTGCCAGCACCGAACCCGGGACGGTCTATGGCTACACCTTC
size: NA; D: TRBD1; J: TRBJ2-2; V: TRBV19; length: 13; CDR3: CASWDRNTGELFF; DNA: TGTGCCAGTTGGGACAGGAACACCGGGGAGCTGTTTTTT
size: NA; D: NA; J: TRBJ1-6; V: TRBV5-4; length: 16; CDR3: CASSLGGNSYNSPLHF; DNA: TGTGCCAGCAGCTTGGGAGGGAACTCCTATAATTCACCCCTCCACTTT